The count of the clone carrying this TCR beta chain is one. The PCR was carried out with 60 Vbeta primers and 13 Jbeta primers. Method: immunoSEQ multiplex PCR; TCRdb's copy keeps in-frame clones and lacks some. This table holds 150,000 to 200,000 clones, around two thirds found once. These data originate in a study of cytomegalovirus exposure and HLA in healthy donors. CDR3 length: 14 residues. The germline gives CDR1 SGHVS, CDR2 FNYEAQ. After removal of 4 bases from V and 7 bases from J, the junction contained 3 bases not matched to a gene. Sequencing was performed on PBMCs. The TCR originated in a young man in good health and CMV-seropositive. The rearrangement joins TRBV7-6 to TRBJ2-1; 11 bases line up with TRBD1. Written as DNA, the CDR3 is TGTGCCAGCAGCTCCGGGACAGGGGGGAATGAGCAGTTCTTC. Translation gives CASSSGTGGNEQFF.